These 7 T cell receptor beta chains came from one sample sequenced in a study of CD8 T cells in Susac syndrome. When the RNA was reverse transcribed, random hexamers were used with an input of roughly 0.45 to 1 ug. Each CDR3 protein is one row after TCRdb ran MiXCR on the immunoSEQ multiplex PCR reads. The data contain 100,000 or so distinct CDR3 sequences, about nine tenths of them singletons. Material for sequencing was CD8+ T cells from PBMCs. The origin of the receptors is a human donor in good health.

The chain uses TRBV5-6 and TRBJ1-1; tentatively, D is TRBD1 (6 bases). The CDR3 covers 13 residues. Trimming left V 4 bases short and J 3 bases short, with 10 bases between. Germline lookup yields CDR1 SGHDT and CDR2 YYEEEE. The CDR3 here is CASSPYRDTEAFF. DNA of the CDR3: TGTGCCAGCAGCCCGTACAGGGACACTGAAGCTTTCTTT. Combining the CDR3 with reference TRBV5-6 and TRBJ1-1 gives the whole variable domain DAGVTQSPTHLIKTRGQQVTLRCSPKSGHDTVSWYQQALGQGPQFIFQYYEEEERQRGNFPDRFSGHQFPNYSSELNVNALLLGDSALYLCASSPYRDTEAFFGQGTRLTVV.

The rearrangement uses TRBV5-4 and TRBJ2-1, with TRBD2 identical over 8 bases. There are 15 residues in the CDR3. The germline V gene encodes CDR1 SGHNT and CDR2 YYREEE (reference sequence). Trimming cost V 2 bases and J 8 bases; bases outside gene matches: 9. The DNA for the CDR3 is TGTGCCAGCAGCTTCCCTCGGGAGGGCCGATATGAGCAGTTCTTC. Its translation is CASSFPREGRYEQFF.

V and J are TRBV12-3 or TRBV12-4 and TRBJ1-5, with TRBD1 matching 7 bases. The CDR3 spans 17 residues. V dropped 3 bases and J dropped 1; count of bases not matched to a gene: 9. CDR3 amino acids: CASSLEQGLLSNQPQHF. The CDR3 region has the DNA TGTGCCAGCAGTTTGGAACAGGGGTTACTAAGCAATCAGCCCCAGCATTTT.

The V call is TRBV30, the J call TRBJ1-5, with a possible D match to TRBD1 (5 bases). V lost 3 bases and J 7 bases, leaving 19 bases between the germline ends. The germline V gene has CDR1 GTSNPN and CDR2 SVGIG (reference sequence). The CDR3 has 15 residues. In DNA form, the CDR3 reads TGTGCCTGGAGCCCGATTGGGGGGGACGGGCAGCCCCAGCATTTT. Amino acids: CAWSPIGGDGQPQHF.

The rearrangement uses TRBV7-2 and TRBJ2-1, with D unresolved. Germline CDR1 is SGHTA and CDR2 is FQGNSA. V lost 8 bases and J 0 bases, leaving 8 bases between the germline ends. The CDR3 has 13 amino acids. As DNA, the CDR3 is TGTGCCAGCCGACTGGTCTCCTACAATGAGCAGTTCTTC. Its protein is CASRLVSYNEQFF.

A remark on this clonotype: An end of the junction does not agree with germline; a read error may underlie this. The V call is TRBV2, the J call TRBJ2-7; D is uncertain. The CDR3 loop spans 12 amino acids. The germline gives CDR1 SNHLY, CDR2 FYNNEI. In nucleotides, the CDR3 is TGTGCCAGCATCGGGCCCTCCTACGGGCAGTACTTC. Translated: CASIGPSYGQYF.

The CDR3 DNA is TGTGCCAGCAGCCAGGCGGGGGCGTACGAGCAGTACTTC. Residues: CASSQAGAYEQYF. This rearrangement joins TRBV7-2 to TRBJ2-7, with D possibly matching TRBD2 (7 bases). The CDR3 spans 13 residues. Germline V gene lookup returns CDR1 SGHTA and CDR2 FQGNSA. Trimming stripped 5 bases from V and 4 bases from J, with 12 bases between.